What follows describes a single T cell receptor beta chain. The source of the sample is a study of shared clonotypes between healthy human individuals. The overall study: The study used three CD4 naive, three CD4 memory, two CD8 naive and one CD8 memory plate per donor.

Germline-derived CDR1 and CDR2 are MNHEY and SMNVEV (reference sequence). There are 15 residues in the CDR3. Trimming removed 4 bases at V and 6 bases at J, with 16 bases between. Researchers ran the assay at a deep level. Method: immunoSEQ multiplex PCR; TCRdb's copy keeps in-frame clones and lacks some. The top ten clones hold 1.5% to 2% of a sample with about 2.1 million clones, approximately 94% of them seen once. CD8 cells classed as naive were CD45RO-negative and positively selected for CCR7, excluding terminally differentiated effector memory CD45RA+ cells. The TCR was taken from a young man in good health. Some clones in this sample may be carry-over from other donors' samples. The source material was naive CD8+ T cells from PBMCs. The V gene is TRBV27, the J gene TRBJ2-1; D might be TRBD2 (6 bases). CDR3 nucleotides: TGTGCCAGCAGTTCCTTCCTGGCGGGGATCAATGAGCAGTTCTTC. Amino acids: CASSSFLAGINEQFF.